This T cell receptor (beta chain) stems from a study of shared clonotypes between healthy human individuals. Overall study results and limits: Clonotype sharing across four donors was observed for 4% to 6.5% of naive CD4 clonotypes.

Here immunoSEQ multiplex PCR was the method, and the copy in TCRdb shows in-frame clones only, minus some. The table records roughly 2.6 million clones, just over 90% of them present only once. Healthy HIV-negative adults without recent acute infections or vaccinations served as donors. Remarks on this clone: The antigen is unknown.

This CDR3 has 19 amino acids. V lost 4 bases and J lost 0, with 21 bases in between. Germline CDR1 and CDR2: LGHNA and YNFKEQ. The chain is built from TRBV4-2 and TRBJ1-4; tentatively, D is TRBD1 (6 bases). This clonotype was sampled from a man in his late teens or twenties in good health. The sequenced sample was naive CD4+ T cells sorted from blood. Subset defined: CD45RA+ positively selected. The CDR3, as DNA: TGTGCCAGCAGCCCGGAGGACAGCGATATTATTGCAACTAATGAAAAACTGTTTTTT. It specifies CASSPEDSDIIATNEKLFF.